The present T cell receptor beta chain was sequenced within a study of shared clonotypes between healthy human individuals. Running of the assay took place at deep level. TCRdb keeps only in-frame clones here, not all; method: immunoSEQ multiplex PCR. Of approximately 500,000 clones listed, about 78% are singletons. This clone was recorded a few times. Germline lookup yields CDR1 MNHEY and CDR2 SMNVEV (reference sequence). V was pared by 7 bases and J by 0 bases, with 16 bases between. The CDR3 has 15 amino acids. Unsorted samples relied on tens of millions of PBMCs, which served as the source of genomic DNA.

The sequenced sample was PBMCs. This clonotype was obtained from a woman between 35 and 50 years old in good health. Some clones in this sample may be carry-over from other donors' samples. The V and J genes are TRBV27 and TRBJ2-7; no reliable D call. DNA of the CDR3: TGTGCCAGCAAAAAGGGCTCCGGGTTCTCCTACGAGCAGTACTTC. Translation gives CASKKGSGFSYEQYF.